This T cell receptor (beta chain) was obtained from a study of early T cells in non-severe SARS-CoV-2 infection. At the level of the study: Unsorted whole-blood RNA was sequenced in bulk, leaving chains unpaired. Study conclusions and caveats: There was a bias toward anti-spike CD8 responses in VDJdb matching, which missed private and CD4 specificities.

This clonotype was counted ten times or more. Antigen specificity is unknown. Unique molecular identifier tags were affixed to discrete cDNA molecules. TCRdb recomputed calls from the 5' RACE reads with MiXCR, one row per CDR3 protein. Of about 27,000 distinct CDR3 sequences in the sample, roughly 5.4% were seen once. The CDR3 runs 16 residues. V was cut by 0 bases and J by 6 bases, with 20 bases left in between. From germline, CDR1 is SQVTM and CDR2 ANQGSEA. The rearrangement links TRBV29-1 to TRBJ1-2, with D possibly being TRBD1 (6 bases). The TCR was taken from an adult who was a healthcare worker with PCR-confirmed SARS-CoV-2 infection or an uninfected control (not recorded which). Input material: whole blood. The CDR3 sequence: CSVEEGKRGSIDGYTF. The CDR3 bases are TGCAGCGTTGAAGAGGGGAAAAGGGGGTCAATCGATGGCTACACCTTC.